The 17 T cell receptor beta chains presented below share a single source sample, sequenced in a study of vaccination effects on CD4 cells after COVID-19. The culture ran for around nine days, and then CD4+ T cells were isolated. Data came from immunoSEQ multiplex PCR; TCRdb stores just in-frame clones and leaves some out. The sample has fewer than 40,000 clones; around 67% are singletons. Their antigens are not known. The material sequenced was CD4+ T cells from PBMCs cultured without peptide, taken before COVID-19 vaccination. Receptor source: a human donor who received a COVID-19 vaccine.

This clone was detected a few times. The rearrangement links TRBV5-1 to TRBJ2-7; 11 nucleotides match TRBD2. Trimming took 5 bases from V and 4 from J; bases not matched to a gene: 8. In germline, CDR1 is SGHRS, CDR2 YFSETQ. The CDR3 covers 15 residues. Here the CDR3 reads CASSLLAGEGYEQYF. The CDR3 DNA follows: TGCGCCAGCAGTTTACTAGCGGGAGAAGGGTACGAGCAGTACTTC.

This chain connects TRBV4-1 to TRBJ1-5; tentative D call: TRBD1 (6 bases). V lost 5 bases and J lost 0, with 23 bases in between. This CDR3 is 19 amino acids long. The germline V gene encodes CDR1 MGHRA and CDR2 YSYEKL. CDR3 sequence: CASSKRYATQGNSNQPQHF. The CDR3 bases are TGCGCCAGCAGCAAGAGGTACGCTACTCAGGGGAATAGCAATCAGCCCCAGCATTTT.

This sequence joins TRBV2 and TRBJ2-5; 9 bases map to TRBD1. V lost 4 bases to trimming and J lost 5 bases; unmatched junction nucleotides: 2. CDR3 size: 13 residues. CDR1 and CDR2 (germline): SNHLY, FYNNEI. DNA of the CDR3: TGTGCCAGCAGTGGACAGGGGGACGAGACCCAGTACTTC. Translating gives CASSGQGDETQYF.

The chain couples TRBV4-1 to TRBJ1-2; TRBD1 aligns across 7 bases. The germline V gene has CDR1 MGHRA and CDR2 YSYEKL. With 6 bases clipped from V and 3 bases from J, the junction kept 4 bases outside the gene matches. The CDR3 consists of 13 residues. The CDR3: CASRKDRDYGYTF. The DNA of the CDR3 is TGCGCCAGCAGGAAAGACAGGGACTATGGCTACACCTTC.

The chain joins TRBV21-1 to TRBJ1-2; TRBD1, the table's D call, was not compared with the DNA. TRBV21-1 constitutes a pseudogene. The CDR3 runs to 14 residues. The CDR3 DNA reads as TGTGCCAGCAACGACAGGGGGCGCAACCATGGCTACACCTTC. This gives the protein CASNDRGRNHGYTF.

The V and J genes are TRBV11-2 and TRBJ2-1, with 10 bases aligning to TRBD2. The CDR3 length is 15 residues. Looked up from germline, CDR1 is SGHAT and CDR2 is FQNNGV. J lost 0 bases, V lost 6 bases, and 2 bases had no gene match. The CDR3 DNA reads as TGTGCCAGCAGAAGACTAGCGGGCTCCTACAATGAGCAGTTCTTC. It codes for CASRRLAGSYNEQFF.

This clone was seen a handful of times. CDR3 sequence reads: CASSEEGSGANVLTF. DNA of the CDR3: TGTGCCAGCAGTGAAGAGGGCTCTGGGGCCAACGTCCTGACTTTC. V usage is TRBV6-1 and J usage is TRBJ2-6; D unresolved. Germline CDR1 MNHNS, CDR2 SASEGT. The CDR3 runs 15 residues. With 1 base removed from V and 0 bases from J, the gap between germline ends came to 4 bases.

This clone was found a few times. This chain links TRBV27 with TRBJ1-2; 11 nucleotides agree with TRBD1. Per the germline V gene, CDR1 is MNHEY and CDR2 is SMNVEV (reference sequence). The CDR3 is 13 residues long. V gave up 4 bases and J gave up 10 bases; unmatched junction bases: 5. The DNA for the CDR3 is TGTGCCAGCAGTTCGGGACAGGGGGAGGCCTACACCTTC. Amino acids: CASSSGQGEAYTF.

The chain employs TRBV6-5 and TRBJ2-3, with D unclear. Germline CDR1 MNHEY, CDR2 SVGAGI. V was clipped by 0 bases and J by 1 base, with 11 bases between them. This CDR3 spans 16 amino acids. CDR3 loop: CASSYSLASGTDTQYF. The CDR3 DNA is TGTGCCAGCAGTTACTCTTTGGCATCTGGCACAGATACGCAGTATTTT.

The chain carries TRBV7-2 and TRBJ2-5; possible D gene TRBD2, 6 bases. CDR1 and CDR2 from the germline V gene are SGHTA and FQGNSA. The V end was cut by 6 bases, the J end by 7 bases, with 9 bases between. CDR3 length: 11 residues. The CDR3 loop reads CASRRETTQYF. The DNA of the CDR3 is TGTGCCAGCAGACGGGAGACGACCCAGTACTTC.

The chain employs TRBV5-1 and TRBJ2-5; 14 nucleotides match TRBD2. The CDR3 spans 15 residues. Looked up from germline, CDR1 is SGHRS and CDR2 is YFSETQ. Trimming cost V 4 bases and J 5 bases; bases outside gene matches: 4. The CDR3 sequence is CASSPGLAGDETQYF. The CDR3 DNA is TGCGCCAGCAGCCCGGGACTAGCGGGAGATGAGACCCAGTACTTC.

V usage is TRBV10-1 and J usage is TRBJ2-1, with 10 bases aligning to TRBD2. V was pared by 1 base and J by 10 bases, with 10 bases of the junction left unmatched. The CDR3 covers 16 residues. Germline V gene sequence: CDR1 WNHNN, CDR2 SYGVQD (reference sequence). The CDR3 protein is CASSEFQRTSGVEQFF. The CDR3 nucleotides are TGCGCCAGCAGTGAGTTTCAAAGGACTAGCGGAGTCGAGCAGTTCTTC.

The V and J genes are TRBV6-5 and TRBJ2-3, with 11 bases fitting TRBD2. Germline V gene lookup returns CDR1 MNHEY and CDR2 SVGAGI. The V gene end was trimmed by 6 bases and the J gene end by 3 bases; junction bases not matched to a gene: 2. The CDR3 covers 14 residues. CDR3 nucleotides: TGTGCCAGCAGCCGACTAGCGGGGACAGATACGCAGTATTTT. Its protein is CASSRLAGTDTQYF.

This rearrangement joins TRBV5-1 to TRBJ2-7; D may be TRBD1 (6 bases). From germline, CDR1 is SGHRS and CDR2 YFSETQ. Trimming pared 0 bases from V and 4 bases from J, leaving 11 bases between. The CDR3 is made up of 14 amino acids. The CDR3 nucleotides read TGCGCCAGCAGCTTGGGTAACAGGGTTTACGAGCAGTACTTC. The encoded protein is CASSLGNRVYEQYF.

The V and J genes are TRBV14 and TRBJ1-1; D is uncertain. Germline CDR1 reads SGHDN; CDR2 reads FVKESK. V was cut by 4 bases and J by 5 bases, with 11 bases left in between. There are 13 residues in the CDR3. CDR3 region: CASSPRTRTEAFF. The CDR3 bases are TGTGCCAGCAGCCCGAGGACTAGAACTGAAGCTTTCTTT.

This clone was seen only once. The rearrangement links TRBV2 to TRBJ2-5; the D is unclear. This CDR3 region has 12 residues. The germline V gene encodes CDR1 SNHLY and CDR2 FYNNEI. V lost 8 bases, J lost 5 bases, and 12 bases lay in between. The CDR3 region has the DNA TGTGCCAGCGGTTTCGGGTTGGAGACCCAGTACTTC. Encoded protein: CASGFGLETQYF.

This clone was observed a few times. V usage is TRBV6-6 and J usage is TRBJ1-4; the match to TRBD1 covers 7 bases. V lost 2 bases to trimming and J lost 5 bases; unmatched junction nucleotides: 5. This CDR3 is built from 15 residues. Germline V lookup: CDR1 MNHNY, CDR2 SVGAGI (reference sequence). The CDR3 DNA is TGTGCCAGCAGTTACCGGGACAGCAGGAATGAAAAACTGTTTTTT. It is translated as CASSYRDSRNEKLFF.